This is a list of T cell receptor beta chains from one sample in a study of cytomegalovirus exposure and HLA in healthy donors. Sequenced by immunoSEQ multiplex PCR; TCRdb stores in-frame clones only, minus some. The table records fewer than 140,000 clones, around 76% of them present only once. The sequencing sample was made of PBMCs. All receptors derive from a woman between 50 and 59 years old in good health and CMV-seropositive. The conserved cysteine and the conserved F or W are not part of the CDR3 here.

j_call v_call cdr3_aa
TRBJ2-3 TRBV4-3 ASSQGGGSSTDTQY
TRBJ1-4 TRBV9 ASSTFSGQTNEKLF
TRBJ2-5 TRBV9 ASSVGHLAGEETQY
TRBJ2-7 TRBV18 ASSLEGVSYEQY
TRBJ1-6 TRBV6-4 ASSDTSGQGSSPLH
TRBJ2-5 TRBV7-2 ASSPSLASQETQY
TRBJ1-2 TRBV7-3 ASDSGGRGYT
TRBJ1-5 TRBV10-3 AISMTGDSQPQH
TRBJ2-7 TRBV2 ASIQGYEQY
TRBJ2-5 TRBV10-3 AISGGGAVDQETQY
TRBJ2-1 TRBV6-5 ASSPGYNEQF
TRBJ2-7 TRBV16 ASSQLTGQDEQY
TRBJ2-2 TRBV5-4 ASSLLGGRNGELF
TRBJ2-1 TRBV29-1 SVGRSSGDNEQF
TRBJ2-7 TRBV28 ASSPRGHYEQY
TRBJ1-1 TRBV27 ASSSLGGAETEAF
TRBJ2-1 TRBV16 ASSRAGQF
TRBJ1-2 TRBV11-2 ASSLNRRQDGYT
TRBJ2-7 TRBV7-3 ASSLSGGGYEQY
TRBJ1-5 TRBV27 ASSFDLKSNQPQH
TRBJ1-2 TRBV30 APAGGIVYGYT
TRBJ2-5 TRBV10-3 AISGRGGAVVEETQY
TRBJ2-7 TRBV5-1 ASSLAGVGAYSYEQY
TRBJ1-6 TRBV28 ASSLGGGNSPLH
TRBJ2-1 TRBV14 ASSQLGAGGTNEQF
TRBJ1-5 TRBV30 AWSVNGRSQPQH
TRBJ1-3 TRBV19 ASSILTTVRSGNTIY
TRBJ1-2 TRBV5-8 ASSLSANYGYT
TRBJ1-3 TRBV5-4 ASSSGTVSGSTIY
TRBJ2-3 TRBV7-8 ASSLVLGQSTDTQY
TRBJ2-7 TRBV10-3 AISDTSTGFYEQY
TRBJ1-2 TRBV9 ASSVGQGVYGYT
TRBJ1-2 TRBV5-1 ASSLERTGPLSGYT
TRBJ1-1 TRBV6-6 ASSGGTGGVGTEAF
TRBJ1-1 TRBV6-5 ASGGYEGLNTEAF
TRBJ1-2 TRBV19 ASSPSSEGVRYGYT
TRBJ1-2 TRBV7-2 ASSFSAGTAQGYT
TRBJ2-1 TRBV30 AWSASHYNEQF
TRBJ1-2 TRBV30 AWSALDSYGYT
TRBJ2-1 TRBV7-6 ASSPRQGSGNEQF
TRBJ1-5 TRBV9 ASSAGQSNSNQPQH
TRBJ1-2 TRBV20-1 STDRVSGYT
TRBJ1-2 TRBV4-3 ASSQDAGGYYGYT
TRBJ1-4 TRBV5-6 ASSRPGGINEKLF
TRBJ2-7 TRBV6-1 ASMSVERYEQY